This T cell receptor beta chain was retrieved from a study of blood T cell repertoires in COVID-19. Study information: Some COVID-19 samples were acute and others convalescent; all came from the United States, Italy and Spain. T cells, B-cell-depleted T cells, or PBMCs provided the cDNA or gDNA that served as material.

This clone was seen once. Original analysis: Nucleated cell counts were estimated from reference gene primer amplification. The repertoire was sequenced with immunoSEQ multiplex PCR; TCRdb's copy has only in-frame clones and lacks some. V and J calls and clone size come straight from that table; D and trimming were deduced from the DNA. The profile shows 260,000 or so clones, approximately 91% of them singletons. The CDR3 is made up of 14 amino acids. The junction had 0 bases not matched to a gene; V was cut back by 0 bases and J by 4 bases. Germline V CDR1 and CDR2: SGDLS, YYNGEE. The rearrangement links TRBV9 to TRBJ2-7; TRBD1 agrees at 11 bases. Sequencing input: peripheral blood. This TCR was recovered from a human donor in a cohort sampled during active COVID-19. This CDR3 reads CASSVGDRGYEQYF. In DNA, the CDR3 is TGTGCCAGCAGCGTAGGGGACAGGGGGTACGAGCAGTACTTC.